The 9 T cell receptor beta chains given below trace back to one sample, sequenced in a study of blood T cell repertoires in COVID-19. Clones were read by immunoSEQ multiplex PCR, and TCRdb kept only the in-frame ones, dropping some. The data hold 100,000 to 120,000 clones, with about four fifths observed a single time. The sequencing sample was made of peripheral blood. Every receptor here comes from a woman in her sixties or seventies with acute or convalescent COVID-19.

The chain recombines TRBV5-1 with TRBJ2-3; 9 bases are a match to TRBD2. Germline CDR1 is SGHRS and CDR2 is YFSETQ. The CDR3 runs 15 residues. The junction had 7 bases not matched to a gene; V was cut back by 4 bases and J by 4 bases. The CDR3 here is CASSPERGAPDTQYF. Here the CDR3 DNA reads TGCGCCAGCAGCCCAGAGCGGGGGGCCCCAGATACGCAGTATTTT.

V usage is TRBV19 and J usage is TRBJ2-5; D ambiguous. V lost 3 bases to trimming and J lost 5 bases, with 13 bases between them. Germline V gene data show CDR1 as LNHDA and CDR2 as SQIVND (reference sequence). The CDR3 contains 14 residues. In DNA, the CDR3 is TGTGCCAGTAGTATTGACGGCCTCGGGGAGACCCAGTACTTC. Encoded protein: CASSIDGLGETQYF.

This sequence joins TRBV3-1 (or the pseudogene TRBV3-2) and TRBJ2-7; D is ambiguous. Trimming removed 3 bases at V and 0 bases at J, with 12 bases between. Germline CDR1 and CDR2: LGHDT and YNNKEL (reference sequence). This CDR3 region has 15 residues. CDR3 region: CASSQIVTGSYEQYF. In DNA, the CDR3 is TGTGCCAGCAGCCAGATCGTCACCGGCTCCTACGAGCAGTACTTC.

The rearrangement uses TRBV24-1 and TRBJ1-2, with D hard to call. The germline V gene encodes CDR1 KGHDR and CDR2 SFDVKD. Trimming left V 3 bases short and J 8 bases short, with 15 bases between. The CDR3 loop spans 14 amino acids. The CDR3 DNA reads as TGTGCCACCAGTGATCCCGGATCCTTGCGGGGCTACACCTTC. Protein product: CATSDPGSLRGYTF.

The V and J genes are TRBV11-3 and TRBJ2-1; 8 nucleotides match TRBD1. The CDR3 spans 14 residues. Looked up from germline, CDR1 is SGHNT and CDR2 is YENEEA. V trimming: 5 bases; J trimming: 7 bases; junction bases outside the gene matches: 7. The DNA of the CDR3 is TGTGCCAGCAGCCCCGACAGGGGAGAGAATGAGCAGTTCTTC. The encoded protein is CASSPDRGENEQFF. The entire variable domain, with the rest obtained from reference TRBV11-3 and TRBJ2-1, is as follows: EAGVVQSPRYKIIEKKQPVAFWCNPISGHNTLYWYLQNLGQGPELLIRYENEEAVDDSQLPKDRFSAERLKGVDSTLKIQPAELGDSAVYLCASSPDRGENEQFFGPGTRLTVL.

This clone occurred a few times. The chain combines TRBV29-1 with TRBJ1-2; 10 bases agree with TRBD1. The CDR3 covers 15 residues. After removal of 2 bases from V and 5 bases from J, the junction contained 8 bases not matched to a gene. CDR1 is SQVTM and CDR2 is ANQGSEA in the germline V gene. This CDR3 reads CSVEKGTGVRYGYTF. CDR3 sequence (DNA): TGCAGCGTTGAAAAAGGGACAGGGGTTCGGTATGGCTACACCTTC.

The CDR3 nucleotides read TGTGCCAGCAGTCCTCAGGGGGCCCCGTTTCGGCATTTT. The encoded protein is CASSPQGAPFRHF. The V gene is TRBV27, the J gene TRBJ1-5; 8 positions match TRBD1. V shed 5 bases, J shed 15 bases, and the junction held 12 bases outside the gene matches. The CDR3 sequence is 13 residues long. The germline gives CDR1 MNHEY, CDR2 SMNVEV (reference sequence).

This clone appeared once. CDR3 sequence: CAWSPIRDTQYF. Here the CDR3 DNA reads TGTGCCTGGAGCCCGATCAGAGATACGCAGTATTTT. This chain joins TRBV30 and TRBJ2-3, with D hard to call. Trimming shortened V by 3 bases and J by 5 bases, and 9 bases separated the two germline ends. This CDR3 contains 12 residues. The germline V gene encodes CDR1 GTSNPN and CDR2 SVGIG (reference sequence). Supplemented by reference TRBV30 and TRBJ2-3, the full variable domain reads SQTIHQWPATLVQPVGSPLSLECTVEGTSNPNLYWYRQAAGRGLQLLFYSVGIGQISSEVPQNLSASRPQDRQFILSSKKLLLSDSGFYLCAWSPIRDTQYFGPGTRLTVL.

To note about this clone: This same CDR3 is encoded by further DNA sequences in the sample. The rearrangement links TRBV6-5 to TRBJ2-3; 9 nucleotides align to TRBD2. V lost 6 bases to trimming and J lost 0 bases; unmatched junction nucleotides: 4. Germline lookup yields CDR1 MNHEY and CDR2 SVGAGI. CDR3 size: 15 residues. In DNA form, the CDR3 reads TGTGCCAGCAGATTTGGACTAGCGAGCACAGATACGCAGTATTTT. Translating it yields CASRFGLASTDTQYF.